Here is one T cell receptor (beta chain) with its context. Its antigen is currently unknown. The read is 3 residues too short to cover the CDR3 end, so that end is filled in from the germline J gene. The sample belongs to a study of T cells in women clearing cervical HPV infection. Study results and caveats: Controls had more TRBV6-7 (about 0.16%) than cases (about 0.11%).

Each participant carried one incident cervical HPV16 infection only. CDR1 DFQATT and CDR2 SNEGSKA come from the germline V gene (reference sequence). With V trimmed by 3 bases and J by 1 base, 10 bases remained unmatched. CDR3 size: 17 residues. The repertoire was sequenced with immunoSEQ multiplex PCR; TCRdb's copy has only in-frame clones and lacks some. Recorded for this sample: more than 30,000 clones. V and J are TRBV20-1 and TRBJ2-1; TRBD1 matches at 9 bases. The receptor was isolated from a woman between 18 and 70 years old with a cervical HPV16 infection that either progressed to CIN3+ or cleared (not recorded which). Sequenced: blood buffy coat. CDR3 sequence: CSASKAGTGTSYNEQFF. Partial CDR3 DNA: TGCAGTGCTAGCAAAGCCGGGACAGGGACTTCCTACAATGAG.